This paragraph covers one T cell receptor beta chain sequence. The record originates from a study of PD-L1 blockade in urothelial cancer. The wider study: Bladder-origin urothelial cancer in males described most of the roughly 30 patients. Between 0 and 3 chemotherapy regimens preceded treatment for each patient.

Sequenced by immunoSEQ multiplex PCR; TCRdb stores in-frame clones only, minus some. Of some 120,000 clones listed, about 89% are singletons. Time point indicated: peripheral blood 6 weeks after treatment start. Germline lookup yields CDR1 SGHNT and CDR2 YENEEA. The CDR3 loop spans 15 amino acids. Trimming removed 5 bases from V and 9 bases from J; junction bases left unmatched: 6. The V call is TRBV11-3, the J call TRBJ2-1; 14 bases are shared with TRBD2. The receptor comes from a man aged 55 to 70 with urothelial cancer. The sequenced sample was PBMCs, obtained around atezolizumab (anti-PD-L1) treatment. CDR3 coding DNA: TGTGCCAGCAGCGGGGGACTAGCGGGGGTCAGTGAGCAGTTCTTC. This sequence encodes CASSGGLAGVSEQFF. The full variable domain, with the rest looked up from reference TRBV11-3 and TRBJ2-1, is EAGVVQSPRYKIIEKKQPVAFWCNPISGHNTLYWYLQNLGQGPELLIRYENEEAVDDSQLPKDRFSAERLKGVDSTLKIQPAELGDSAVYLCASSGGLAGVSEQFFGPGTRLTVL.